This T cell receptor (beta chain) was profiled in a study of response to subunit inactivated influenza vaccine. Study conclusions and caveats: Authors proposed each seasonal influenza vaccination draws in few new T cells.

There are many counts of this clonotype. What it recognizes is unknown. In TCRdb, the RT-PCR reads were re-called with MiXCR into one record per CDR3 protein. There are approximately 680,000 distinct CDR3 sequences in the sample; less than 20% occur only once, and around a tenth lies in the top ten. Germline CDR1 is MGHRA and CDR2 is YSYEKL. The CDR3 has 15 amino acids. V was pared by 3 bases and J by 5 bases, with 4 bases of the junction left unmatched. This specimen consisted of PBMCs from blood, obtained approximately 12 days after vaccination. The clonotype comes from a man over 45 who received an inactivated influenza vaccine. The gene calls are TRBV4-1 and TRBJ2-5, with 12 bases lining up with TRBD2. The CDR3 DNA sequence: TGCGCCAGCAGCCAGACTAGCGGGGGCGTCGAGACCCAGTACTTC. Protein: CASSQTSGGVETQYF.